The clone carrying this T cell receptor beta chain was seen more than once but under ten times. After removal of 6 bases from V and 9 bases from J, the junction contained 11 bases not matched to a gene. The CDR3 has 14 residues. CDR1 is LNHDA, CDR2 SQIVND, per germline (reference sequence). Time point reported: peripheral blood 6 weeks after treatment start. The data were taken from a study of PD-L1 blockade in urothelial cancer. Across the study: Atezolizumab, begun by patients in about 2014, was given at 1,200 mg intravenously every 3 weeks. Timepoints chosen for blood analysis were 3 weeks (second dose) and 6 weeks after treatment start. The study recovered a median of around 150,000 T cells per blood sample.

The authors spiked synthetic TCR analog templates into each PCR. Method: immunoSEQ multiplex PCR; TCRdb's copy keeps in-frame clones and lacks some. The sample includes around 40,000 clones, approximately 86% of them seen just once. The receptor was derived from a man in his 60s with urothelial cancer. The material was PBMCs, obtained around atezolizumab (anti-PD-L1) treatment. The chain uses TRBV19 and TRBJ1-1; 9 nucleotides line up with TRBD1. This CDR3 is CASRARDRETQAFF. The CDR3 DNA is TGTGCCAGTAGAGCCCGGGACAGGGAGACGCAAGCTTTCTTT.